A single sample is the source of the 20 T cell receptor beta chains below, sequenced in a study of T cell repertoires in aging, cancer and after chemotherapy. Peripheral blood genomic DNA, not sorted cells or RNA, was the template. Rearranged V-D-J TRB sequences were amplified with a mixed TRB-A/B primer pool. Each CDR3 protein is one row after TCRdb ran MiXCR on the multiplex PCR reads. There are more than 7,000 distinct CDR3 sequences in the sample; under 35% occur only once, and 2.5% to 4% lies in the top ten. Sequenced material: blood. The origin of the receptors is a human donor in good health.

With regard to this clonotype: Possible read error: a much larger clone is one base away. The chain carries TRBV20-1 and TRBJ1-6; D gene unclear. Germline V CDR1 and CDR2: DFQATT, SNEGSKA (reference sequence). V was shortened by 4 bases and J by 7 bases, with 8 bases between the two germline ends. The CDR3 length is 12 residues. The CDR3 nucleotides read TGCAGTGCTAACACAGCCAATTCACCCCTCCACTTT. Translated, it gives CSANTANSPLHF.

The chain links TRBV7-2 to TRBJ1-2; D remains ambiguous. Germline CDR1 and CDR2: SGHTA and FQGNSA. Trimming cost V 0 bases and J 8 bases, with 10 bases left between them. The CDR3 contains 13 residues. The CDR3 protein is CASSLASSGGYTF. CDR3 DNA: TGTGCCAGCAGCTTAGCCAGTTCAGGCGGCTACACCTTC.

This clonotype occurred a few times. The chain employs TRBV11-1 and TRBJ1-1; D is ambiguous. CDR1 SGHAT and CDR2 FQDESV come from the germline V gene (reference sequence). The CDR3 is made up of 14 amino acids. V was pared by 7 bases and J by 1 base, with 13 bases between. The CDR3 loop reads CASTLRIGNTEAFF. In DNA form, the CDR3 reads TGTGCCAGCACACTACGGATCGGGAACACTGAAGCTTTCTTT.

In this sample, this clonotype turned up a few times. The rearrangement uses TRBV6-6 and TRBJ2-3; D is undetermined. Per the germline V gene, CDR1 is MNHNY and CDR2 is SVGAGI (reference sequence). The CDR3 extends over 14 amino acids. Trimming removed 2 bases at V and 4 bases at J, with 10 bases between. The CDR3 region has the DNA TGTGCCAGCAGTTACCCCAACGCAGCAGATACGCAGTATTTT. This sequence encodes CASSYPNAADTQYF.

This rearrangement joins TRBV19 to TRBJ1-1; a possible D gene is TRBD1 (6 bases). Germline CDR1 and CDR2: LNHDA and SQIVND (reference sequence). CDR3 length: 13 residues. V was pared by 7 bases and J by 0 bases, with 9 bases between. The CDR3, as DNA: TGTGCCAGTAACGGACAGATGAACACTGAAGCTTTCTTT. Amino acids: CASNGQMNTEAFF.

CDR3 DNA sequence: TGTGCCAGCAGTTTAGGGCCGGGCACTGAAGCTTTCTTT. The encoded protein is CASSLGPGTEAFF. The V gene is TRBV12-3 or TRBV12-4, the J gene TRBJ1-1; D unclear. The CDR3 loop spans 13 amino acids. V was cut by 1 base and J by 4 bases, with 7 bases left in between.

The chain carries TRBV6-5 and TRBJ2-3; 7 bases are a match to TRBD2. The CDR3 is 15 amino acids. Germline loops: CDR1 MNHEY, CDR2 SVGAGI. V was clipped by 5 bases and J by 0 bases; unmatched bases: 5. In DNA form, the CDR3 reads TGTGCCAGCAGTGTGAGTAGCGGGAGCACAGATACGCAGTATTTT. Protein sequence: CASSVSSGSTDTQYF.

The chain carries TRBV28 and TRBJ1-5; D perhaps matches TRBD1 (6 bases). This CDR3 contains 12 residues. V was trimmed by 9 bases and J by 9 bases, leaving 15 bases between them. Germline values: CDR1 MDHEN, CDR2 SYDVKM. CDR3 residues: CASRQDPRPQHF. CDR3 sequence (DNA): TGTGCCAGTCGACAGGACCCGCGGCCCCAGCATTTT.

This clonotype was observed a few times. The rearrangement links TRBV12-3 or TRBV12-4 to TRBJ2-7; TRBD1 agrees at 10 bases. The CDR3 length is 17 residues. V lost 6 bases, J lost 7 bases, and 18 bases stayed unmatched. CDR3 residues: CASSLLPRDRGGGEQYF. The DNA for the CDR3 is TGTGCCAGCAGCCTACTCCCCCGGGACAGGGGTGGTGGGGAGCAGTACTTC.

Only a few counts were recorded for this clonotype. The V gene is TRBV5-6, the J gene TRBJ2-5; a weak D match, TRBD2 (5 bases). CDR3 length equals 14 residues. V gave up 3 bases and J gave up 7 bases, with 16 bases separating them. Germline assignment: CDR1 SGHDT and CDR2 YYEEEE. CDR3 loop: CASSYAGSRSTQYF. The CDR3 region has the DNA TGTGCCAGCAGCTATGCGGGCAGCCGCTCGACCCAGTACTTC.

The chain is built from TRBV11-2 and TRBJ2-1; 10 bases line up with TRBD2. The junction had 6 bases not matched to a gene; V was cut back by 1 base and J by 9 bases. The CDR3 extends over 15 amino acids. Germline loops: CDR1 SGHAT, CDR2 FQNNGV. The CDR3 sequence is CASSLGRLAGAEQFF. The CDR3 DNA sequence: TGTGCCAGCAGCTTAGGAAGGCTAGCGGGAGCTGAGCAGTTCTTC.

In its sample, this clonotype ranks as medium-sized. This chain joins TRBV20-1 and TRBJ1-2, with 8 bases identical to TRBD1. The CDR3 sequence is 13 residues long. Trimming at V came to 4 bases and at J to 6 bases, leaving 7 bases not matched to a gene. Germline V gene data show CDR1 as DFQATT and CDR2 as SNEGSKA (reference sequence). CDR3 DNA sequence: TGCAGTGCTACGTTGGACAGGGTAGATGGCTACACCTTC. It codes for CSATLDRVDGYTF.

The chain has TRBV6-1 and TRBJ1-5; D is ambiguous. Trimming shortened V by 3 bases and J by 2 bases, and 11 bases separated the two germline ends. CDR3 size: 15 residues. In germline, CDR1 is MNHNS, CDR2 SASEGT. CDR3 loop: CASSDDGWGNQPQHF. The CDR3 region has the DNA TGTGCCAGCAGTGACGACGGGTGGGGCAATCAGCCCCAGCATTTT.

This clonotype turned up a few times. This chain links TRBV5-5 with TRBJ1-6, with a weak D call TRBD1 (6 bases). The CDR3 covers 16 residues. Trimming left V 2 bases short and J 9 bases short, with 18 bases between. The germline V gene encodes CDR1 SGHKS and CDR2 YYEKEE (reference sequence). This CDR3 reads CASSLTSGTMGSPLHF. The CDR3 DNA reads TGTGCCAGCAGCTTAACCTCCGGGACAATGGGTTCACCCCTCCACTTT.

This clonotype was counted only a few times. The gene calls are TRBV5-6 and TRBJ2-1; D is possibly TRBD1 or TRBD2 (5 bases each). The CDR3 sequence is 16 residues long. Germline values: CDR1 SGHDT, CDR2 YYEEEE. V lost 3 bases to trimming and J lost 7 bases, with 20 bases between them. CDR3 loop: CASSSASGLWGNEQFF. DNA of the CDR3: TGTGCCAGCAGCTCCGCTTCCGGCCTGTGGGGGAATGAGCAGTTCTTC. Full variable domain (outside the CDR3, taken from reference TRBV5-6 and TRBJ2-1): DAGVTQSPTHLIKTRGQQVTLRCSPKSGHDTVSWYQQALGQGPQFIFQYYEEEERQRGNFPDRFSGHQFPNYSSELNVNALLLGDSALYLCASSSASGLWGNEQFFGPGTRLTVL.

In its sample, this clonotype was seen a few times. The chain is built from TRBV6-1 and TRBJ1-6, with D unresolved. This CDR3 is built from 14 residues. V lost 3 bases to trimming and J lost 10 bases, with 13 bases between them. The germline gives CDR1 MNHNS, CDR2 SASEGT. CDR3 coding DNA: TGTGCCAGCAGTGACCGGGCCTCTGGATCACCCCTCCACTTT. It codes for CASSDRASGSPLHF.

The chain joins TRBV4-3 to TRBJ2-3; TRBD1 matches at 7 bases. Germline CDR1 is LGHNA and CDR2 is YSLEER. The J segment lost 4 bases and the V segment lost 8 bases, leaving 9 bases of the junction unmatched. CDR3 length: 14 residues. CDR3 nucleotides: TGCGCCAGCGGTGGGACAGTTGGCGCAGATACGCAGTATTTT. This sequence encodes CASGGTVGADTQYF.

This clonotype has a handful of counts. The chain employs TRBV7-6 and TRBJ1-4; TRBD1 agrees at 7 bases. CDR1 and CDR2 (germline): SGHVS, FNYEAQ. This CDR3 spans 16 amino acids. The V and J ends lost 0 bases and 8 bases, in that order; junction bases with no gene match: 9. In DNA, the CDR3 is TGTGCCAGCAGCTTAGCGCGGGGACAGAACGGCGAAAAACTGTTTTTT. Amino acid sequence: CASSLARGQNGEKLFF.

As regards this clonotype: Without the conserved terminal phenylalanine or tryptophan, this CDR3 likely stems from a read error. The J gene is TRBJ1-1, the V gene TRBV6-5; D unresolved. Trimming left V 0 bases short and J 1 base short, with 6 bases between. The CDR3 runs 14 residues. CDR1 and CDR2 from the germline V gene are MNHEY and SVGAGI. The CDR3 spells CASSYSSRNTEAFS. CDR3 coding DNA: TGTGCCAGCAGTTACTCGTCCAGGAACACTGAAGCTTTCTCT.

This clonotype was counted a few times. The V and J genes are TRBV15 and TRBJ2-3, with unresolved D. The CDR3 length is 14 residues. V was cut by 1 base and J by 0 bases, with 5 bases left in between. Germline-derived CDR1 and CDR2 are LNHNV and YYDKDF (reference sequence). CDR3 bases: TGTGCCACCAGCAGAGTCCAGAGCACAGATACGCAGTATTTT. This gives the protein CATSRVQSTDTQYF.